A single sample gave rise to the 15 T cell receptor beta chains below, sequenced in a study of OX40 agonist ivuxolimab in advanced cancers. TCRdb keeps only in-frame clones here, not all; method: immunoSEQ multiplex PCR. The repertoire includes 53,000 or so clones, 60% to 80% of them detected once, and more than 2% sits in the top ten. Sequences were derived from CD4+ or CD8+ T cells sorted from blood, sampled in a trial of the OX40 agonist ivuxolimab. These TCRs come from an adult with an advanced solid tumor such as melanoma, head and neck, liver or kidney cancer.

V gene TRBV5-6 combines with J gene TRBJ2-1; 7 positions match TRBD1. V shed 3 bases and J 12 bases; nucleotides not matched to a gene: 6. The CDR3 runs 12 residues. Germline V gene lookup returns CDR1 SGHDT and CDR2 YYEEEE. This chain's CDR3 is CASSYVQGMQFF. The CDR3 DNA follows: TGTGCCAGCAGCTACGTACAGGGGATGCAGTTCTTC.

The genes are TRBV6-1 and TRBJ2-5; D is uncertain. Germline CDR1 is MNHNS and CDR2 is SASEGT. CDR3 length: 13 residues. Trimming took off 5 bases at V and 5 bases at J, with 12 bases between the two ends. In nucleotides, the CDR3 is TGTGCCAGCAGTTGGACGGGTGGGGAGACCCAGTACTTC. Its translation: CASSWTGGETQYF.

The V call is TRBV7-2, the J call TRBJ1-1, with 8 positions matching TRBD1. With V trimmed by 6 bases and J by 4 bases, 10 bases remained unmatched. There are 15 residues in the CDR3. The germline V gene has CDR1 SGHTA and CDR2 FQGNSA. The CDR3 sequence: CASRPPRQGSTEAFF. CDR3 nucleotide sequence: TGTGCCAGCAGGCCACCGAGACAGGGGAGCACTGAAGCTTTCTTT.

This chain's CDR3 is CARAGQGLNEQYF. CDR3 nucleotide sequence: TGTGCCCGGGCGGGACAGGGGCTAAACGAGCAGTACTTC. V usage is TRBV30 and J usage is TRBJ2-7; 10 nucleotides line up with TRBD1. The CDR3 loop spans 13 amino acids. V shed 8 bases and J 5 bases; nucleotides not matched to a gene: 9. Germline V gene lookup returns CDR1 GTSNPN and CDR2 SVGIG (reference sequence).

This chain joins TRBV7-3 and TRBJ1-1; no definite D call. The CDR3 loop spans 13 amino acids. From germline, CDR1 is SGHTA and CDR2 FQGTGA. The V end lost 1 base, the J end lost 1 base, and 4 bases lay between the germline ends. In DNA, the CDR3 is TGTGCCAGCAGCTTAAGTCGGAACACTGAAGCTTTCTTT. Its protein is CASSLSRNTEAFF. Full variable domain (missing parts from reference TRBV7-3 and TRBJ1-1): GAGVSQTPSNKVTEKGKYVELRCDPISGHTALYWYRQSLGQGPEFLIYFQGTGAADDSGLPNDRFFAVRPEGSVSTLKIQRTERGDSAVYLCASSLSRNTEAFFGQGTRLTVV.

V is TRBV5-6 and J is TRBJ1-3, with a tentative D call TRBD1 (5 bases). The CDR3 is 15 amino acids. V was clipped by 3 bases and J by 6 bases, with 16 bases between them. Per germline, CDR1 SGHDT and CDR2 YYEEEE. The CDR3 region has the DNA TGTGCCAGCAGCTCCCAACAGGTTTTCCAAAACACCATATATTTT. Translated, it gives CASSSQQVFQNTIYF. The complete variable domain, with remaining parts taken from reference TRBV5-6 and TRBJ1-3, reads DAGVTQSPTHLIKTRGQQVTLRCSPKSGHDTVSWYQQALGQGPQFIFQYYEEEERQRGNFPDRFSGHQFPNYSSELNVNALLLGDSALYLCASSSQQVFQNTIYFGEGSWLTVV.

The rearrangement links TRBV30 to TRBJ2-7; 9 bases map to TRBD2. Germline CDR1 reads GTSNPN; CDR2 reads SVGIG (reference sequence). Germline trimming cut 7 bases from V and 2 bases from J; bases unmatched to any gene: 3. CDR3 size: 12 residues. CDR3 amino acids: CALASGAYEQYF. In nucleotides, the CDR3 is TGTGCCTTGGCTAGCGGGGCCTACGAGCAGTACTTC.

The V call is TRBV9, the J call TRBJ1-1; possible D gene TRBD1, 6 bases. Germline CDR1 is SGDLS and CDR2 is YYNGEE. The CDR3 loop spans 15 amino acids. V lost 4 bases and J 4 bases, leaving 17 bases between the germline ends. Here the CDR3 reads CASSPRQVPTTEAFF. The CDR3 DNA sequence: TGTGCCAGCAGCCCCAGACAGGTCCCCACCACTGAAGCTTTCTTT.

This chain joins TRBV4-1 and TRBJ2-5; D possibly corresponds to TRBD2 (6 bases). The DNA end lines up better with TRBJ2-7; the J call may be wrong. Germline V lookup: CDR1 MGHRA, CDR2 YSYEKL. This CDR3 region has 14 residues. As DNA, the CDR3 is TGCGCCAGCAGCCAAGTCGGAGGGATAGGCGAGCAGTACTTC. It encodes CASSQVGGIGEQYF.

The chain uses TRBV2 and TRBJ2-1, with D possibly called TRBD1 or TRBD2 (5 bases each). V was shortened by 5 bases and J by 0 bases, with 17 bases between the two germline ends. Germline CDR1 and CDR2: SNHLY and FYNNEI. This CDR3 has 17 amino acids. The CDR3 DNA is TGTGCCAGCAGTCGTCAAGCAGGGACCATCTCCTACAATGAGCAGTTCTTC. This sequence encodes CASSRQAGTISYNEQFF. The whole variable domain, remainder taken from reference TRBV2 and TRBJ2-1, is EPEVTQTPSHQVTQMGQEVILRCVPISNHLYFYWYRQILGQKVEFLVSFYNNEISEKSEIFDDQFSVERPDGSNFTLKIRSTKLEDSAMYFCASSRQAGTISYNEQFFGPGTRLTVL.

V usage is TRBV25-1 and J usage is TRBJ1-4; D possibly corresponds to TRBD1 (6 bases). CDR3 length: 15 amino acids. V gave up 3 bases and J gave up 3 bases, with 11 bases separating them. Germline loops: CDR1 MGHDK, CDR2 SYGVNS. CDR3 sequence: CASSDRGGANEKLFF. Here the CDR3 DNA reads TGTGCCAGCAGTGATAGGGGGGGGGCTAATGAAAAACTGTTTTTT.

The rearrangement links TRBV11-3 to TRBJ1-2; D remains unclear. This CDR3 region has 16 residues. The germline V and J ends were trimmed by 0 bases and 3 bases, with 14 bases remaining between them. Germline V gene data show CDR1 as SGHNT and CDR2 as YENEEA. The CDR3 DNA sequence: TGTGCCAGCAGCTTAGATCGGGTACTTGGGGACTATGGCTACACCTTC. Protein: CASSLDRVLGDYGYTF.

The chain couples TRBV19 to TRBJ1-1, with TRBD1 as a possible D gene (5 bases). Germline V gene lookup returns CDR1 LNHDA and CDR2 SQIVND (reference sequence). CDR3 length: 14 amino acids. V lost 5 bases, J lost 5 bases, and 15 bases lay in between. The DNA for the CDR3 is TGTGCCAGTAGTGGTGGGGGACGAGGGACTGAAGCTTTCTTT. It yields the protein CASSGGGRGTEAFF. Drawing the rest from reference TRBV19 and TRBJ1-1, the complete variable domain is DGGITQSPKYLFRKEGQNVTLSCEQNLNHDAMYWYRQDPGQGLRLIYYSQIVNDFQKGDIAEGYSVSREKKESFPLTVTSAQKNPTAFYLCASSGGGRGTEAFFGQGTRLTVV.

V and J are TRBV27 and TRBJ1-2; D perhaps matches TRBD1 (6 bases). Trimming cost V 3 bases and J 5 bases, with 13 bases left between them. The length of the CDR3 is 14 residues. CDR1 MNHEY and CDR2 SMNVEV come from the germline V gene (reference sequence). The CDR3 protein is CASSLVQGLYGYTF. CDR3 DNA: TGTGCCAGCAGTTTGGTACAGGGCCTTTATGGCTACACCTTC.

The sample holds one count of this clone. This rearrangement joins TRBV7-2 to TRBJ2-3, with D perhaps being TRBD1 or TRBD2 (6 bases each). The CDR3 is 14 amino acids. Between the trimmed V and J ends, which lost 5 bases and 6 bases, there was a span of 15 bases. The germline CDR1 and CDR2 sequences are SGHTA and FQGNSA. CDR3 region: CASSPDRRADTQYF. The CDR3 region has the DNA TGTGCCAGCAGCCCAGACAGGAGGGCGGATACGCAGTATTTT.